This TCR beta chain appears in the sequencing data of a study of blood T cell repertoires in COVID-19. This CDR3 spans 11 amino acids. Per the germline V gene, CDR1 is SQVTM and CDR2 is ANQGSEA. V lost 0 bases, J lost 9 bases, and 6 bases lay in between. How the authors handled the data: Amplified reference gene primers provided the basis for estimating nucleated cell counts. The data were produced by immunoSEQ multiplex PCR, yet TCRdb's version contains in-frame clones alone and is incomplete. V and J calls and clone size are as listed in that table; D and trimming were resolved from the DNA. The data hold about 150,000 clones, with around 80% observed a single time.

The chain has TRBV29-1 and TRBJ2-1, with D perhaps matching TRBD1 (5 bases). The receptor's source is a woman aged 50 to 60 with acute or convalescent COVID-19. Sequences were obtained from peripheral blood. The CDR3 sequence: CSVEETVEQFF. In nucleotides, the CDR3 is TGCAGCGTTGAAGAGACAGTTGAGCAGTTCTTC.